The clone carrying this T cell receptor (beta chain) turned up a few times. The antigen remains undetermined. The junction does not match germline at one end; this may be a read error. Amplification used 60 Vbeta primers and 13 Jbeta primers. Profiling relied on immunoSEQ multiplex PCR, and the TCRdb table lists in-frame clones only, not all of them. The table includes approximately 150,000 clones, just over 70% detected once. The data stem from a study of cytomegalovirus exposure and HLA in healthy donors. Germline assignment: CDR1 SSHAT and CDR2 FNYEAQ (reference sequence). CDR3 length: 14 residues. Notes on the study in general: Donors belonging to an Asian-associated ancestry cluster reportedly showed fewer N-insertions in productive TCRs than the approximately 690-donor mean, according to what a later analysis found.

The TCR originated in a man aged 18 to 29 in good health and CMV-seropositive. The rearrangement uses TRBV7-7 and TRBJ2-3; 7 nucleotides agree with TRBD2. The specimen sequenced was PBMCs. The CDR3 DNA reads as TGTGCTAGCAGCTTAGGGAGCGGGGTCGATACGCAGTATTTT. Translation: CASSLGSGVDTQYF.